This is a list of T cell receptor beta chains from one sample in a study of response to subunit inactivated influenza vaccine. TCRdb reprocessed the RT-PCR reads with MiXCR, giving one entry per CDR3 protein. The table has fewer than 600,000 distinct CDR3 sequences, roughly 7.6% seen once. This specimen was PBMCs from blood, taken 23 months after vaccination. All receptors come from a man aged 50 to 69 who received an inactivated influenza vaccine. Both conserved end residues are part of each CDR3. A D gene is named only where the DNA matches it firmly. The size field is filled for only some rows; it gives once, few, many or a size class.

d_gene	j_gene	abundance	v_gene	CDR3aa	CDR3nt
NA	TRBJ2-7	few	TRBV29-1	CSVEESYEQYF	TGCAGCGTTGAAGAATCCTACGAGCAGTACTTC
TRBD2	TRBJ2-1	NA	TRBV6-1	CASRPGWRGAYNEQFF	TGTGCCAGCAGACCCGGGTGGCGGGGGGCGTACAATGAGCAGTTCTTC
NA	TRBJ2-7	few	TRBV7-6	CASSLVQEGYEQYF	TGTGCCAGCAGCTTAGTACAGGAGGGCTACGAGCAGTACTTC
NA	TRBJ1-5	few	TRBV7-9	CASSLVSGQGNQPQHF	TGTGCCAGCAGCTTAGTAAGTGGGCAGGGGAATCAGCCCCAGCATTTT
NA	TRBJ2-7	few	TRBV24-1	CATSDPQGGQYF	TGTGCCACCAGTGATCCTCAGGGGGGACAGTACTTC
TRBD1	TRBJ2-7	many	TRBV7-9	CASGTATYEQYF	TGTGCCAGCGGGACAGCCACCTACGAGCAGTACTTC
NA	TRBJ2-3	NA	TRBV7-6	CASSLVLGSLDTQYF	TGTGCCAGCAGCTTAGTGCTAGGATCGCTAGATACGCAGTATTTT
NA	TRBJ2-7	few	TRBV4-1	CASSQGPGTYEQYF	TGCGCCAGCAGCCAGGGCCCCGGGACCTACGAGCAGTACTTC
TRBD2	TRBJ2-7	NA	TRBV15	CATSRGYETSGGLRSYEQYF	TGTGCCACCAGCAGAGGGTATGAGACTAGCGGGGGGTTAAGATCCTACGAGCAGTACTTC
NA	TRBJ2-4	NA	TRBV12-3/TRBV12-4	CASSFGHLAKNIQYF	TGTGCCAGCAGTTTTGGACATCTAGCCAAAAACATTCAGTACTTC
NA	TRBJ2-7	few	TRBV28	CASSLWEQALGEQYF	TGTGCCAGCAGTTTATGGGAACAGGCCCTGGGGGAGCAGTACTTC
NA	TRBJ2-3	many	TRBV6-6	CASSPFLDTQYF	TGTGCCAGCAGTCCCTTTTTGGATACGCAGTATTTT
NA	TRBJ2-2	once	TRBV4-3	CASSQDTSRADTGELFF	TGCGCCAGCAGCCAAGACACGTCTAGGGCCGACACCGGGGAGCTGTTTTTT
TRBD1	TRBJ2-3	many	TRBV7-2	CASRRQGAASDTQYF	TGTGCCAGCAGGAGACAGGGGGCGGCCTCAGATACGCAGTATTTT
TRBD1	TRBJ1-4	many	TRBV12-3/TRBV12-4	CASRPKPGTGNEKLFF	TGTGCCAGCAGACCTAAACCCGGGACAGGGAATGAAAAACTGTTTTTT
NA	TRBJ1-4	NA	TRBV7-9	CASSVDVTAEKLFF	TGTGCCAGCAGCGTGGACGTGACCGCTGAAAAACTGTTTTTT
NA	TRBJ2-7	many	TRBV4-1	CASSQDPHISNYEQYF	TGCGCCAGCAGCCAAGATCCACACATCTCAAACTACGAGCAGTACTTC
NA	TRBJ2-5	many	TRBV29-1	CSVSTHWETQYF	TGCAGCGTTTCGACGCATTGGGAGACCCAGTACTTC
TRBD2	TRBJ2-1	NA	TRBV24-1	CATSDVILAGGSEQFF	TGTGCCACCAGTGATGTGATACTAGCGGGGGGAAGTGAGCAGTTCTTC
NA	TRBJ1-1	few	TRBV7-2	CASSARRESTEAFF	TGTGCCAGCAGCGCGCGCCGGGAGAGCACTGAAGCTTTCTTT
TRBD1	TRBJ2-3	many	TRBV7-6	CASSKRTGSEDTQYF	TGTGCCAGCAGCAAACGGACAGGCTCAGAGGATACGCAGTATTTT
TRBD2	TRBJ2-3	many	TRBV4-2	CASSQVFGGTDTQYF	TGTGCCAGCAGCCAAGTCTTCGGGGGGACAGATACGCAGTATTTT
NA	TRBJ1-1	many	TRBV23-1	CASSQEGEGYTEAFF	TGCGCCAGCAGTCAAGAGGGAGAGGGATACACTGAAGCTTTCTTT
NA	TRBJ1-1	NA	TRBV5-6	CASRSLGLGKLNTEAFF	TGTGCCAGCAGAAGCTTGGGGCTTGGCAAACTGAACACTGAAGCTTTCTTT
TRBD1	TRBJ2-7	few	TRBV5-1	CASSVGQGGSYEQYF	TGCGCCAGCAGCGTTGGACAGGGCGGGTCCTACGAGCAGTACTTC
TRBD2	TRBJ2-1	few	TRBV5-1	CASNEGLDENEQFF	TGCGCCAGCAATGAGGGACTAGATGAGAATGAGCAGTTCTTC
NA	TRBJ2-1	few	TRBV20-1	CSANGGTYYNEQFF	TGCAGTGCTAATGGGGGGACTTATTACAATGAGCAGTTCTTC
TRBD2	TRBJ2-4	NA	TRBV6-2/TRBV6-3	CASSSQRGFLAKNIQYF	TGTGCCAGCAGTTCCCAGCGGGGGTTCCTAGCCAAAAACATTCAGTACTTC
NA	TRBJ2-3	many	TRBV7-9	CASSPDLSTDTQYF	TGTGCCAGCAGCCCCGACCTGTCCACAGATACGCAGTATTTT
NA	TRBJ2-2	NA	TRBV29-1	CSVGGSTPSSTGELFF	TGCAGCGTTGGGGGGAGTACTCCTAGTAGTACCGGGGAGCTGTTTTTT
TRBD1	TRBJ1-1	few	TRBV28	CASSLGTGTGQVGTEAFF	TGTGCCAGCAGTTTAGGCACCGGGACAGGTCAAGTGGGGACTGAAGCTTTCTTT
TRBD2	TRBJ2-7	few	TRBV5-4	CASSPRTSGRASREQYF	TGTGCCAGCAGTCCACGGACTAGCGGGAGGGCCTCGCGGGAGCAGTACTTC
NA	TRBJ2-7	NA	TRBV20-1	CSASRPERSAYEQYF	TGCAGTGCTAGCCGACCGGAGCGGAGCGCCTACGAGCAGTACTTC
TRBD1	TRBJ1-2	few	TRBV4-3	CASSQNRGVGYGYTF	TGCGCCAGCAGCCAGAACAGGGGAGTAGGCTATGGCTACACCTTC
NA	TRBJ2-7	few	TRBV7-2	CASSLRFAGSYEQYF	TGTGCCAGCAGCTTAAGGTTTGCGGGCTCCTACGAGCAGTACTTC
NA	TRBJ1-4	NA	TRBV4-2	CASSQEFRQPEKLFF	TGTGCCAGCAGCCAAGAGTTCCGGCAGCCTGAAAAACTGTTTTTT
NA	TRBJ2-3	few	TRBV2	CASSEAVGGTDTQYF	TGTGCCAGCAGTGAAGCAGTAGGAGGCACAGATACGCAGTATTTT
NA	TRBJ2-7	few	TRBV23-1	CASSQSQASEQYF	TGCGCCAGCAGTCAATCACAGGCTTCCGAGCAGTACTTC
NA	TRBJ2-3	few	TRBV5-1	CASTADGTSTDTQYF	TGCGCCAGCACCGCGGACGGAACTAGCACAGATACGCAGTATTTT
TRBD1	TRBJ1-2	few	TRBV29-1	CSVEKHRGQGYGYTF	TGCAGCGTTGAAAAACACAGGGGGCAGGGCTATGGCTACACCTTC
NA	TRBJ1-3	NA	TRBV30	CAWSVGVSSGNTIYF	TGTGCCTGGAGTGTAGGAGTTAGCTCTGGAAACACCATATATTTT
NA	TRBJ1-6	few	TRBV15	CATSKIQGEGSPLHF	TGTGCCACCAGTAAGATACAGGGAGAGGGTTCACCCCTCCACTTT
TRBD1	TRBJ2-6	few	TRBV3-1	CASSQGQGSWANVLTF	TGTGCCAGCAGCCAAGGACAGGGCTCATGGGCCAACGTCCTGACTTTC
NA	TRBJ1-2	NA	TRBV3-1	CASSQDHKTYYGYTF	TGTGCCAGCAGCCAAGATCACAAGACATACTATGGCTACACCTTC
NA	TRBJ2-3	many	TRBV7-2	CASSLDSATQYF	TGTGCCAGCAGCTTAGACTCTGCTACGCAGTATTTT
NA	TRBJ1-1	few	TRBV9	CASSVTPNLNTEAFF	TGTGCCAGCAGCGTAACCCCAAACCTGAACACTGAAGCTTTCTTT
NA	TRBJ2-7	NA	TRBV11-1	CASRKQSSYEQYF	TGTGCCAGCAGAAAGCAGAGCTCCTACGAGCAGTACTTC
NA	TRBJ2-7	few	TRBV5-1	CATKESVLQSYEQYF	TGCGCCACCAAGGAAAGCGTTCTCCAATCCTACGAGCAGTACTTC
NA	TRBJ2-1	many	TRBV20-1	CSASPTEADEQFF	TGCAGTGCTAGCCCGACAGAGGCCGATGAGCAGTTCTTC
TRBD2	TRBJ2-1	NA	TRBV5-6	CASSGGGSYNEQFF	TGTGCCAGCAGCGGCGGGGGCTCCTACAATGAGCAGTTCTTC
NA	TRBJ2-2	few	TRBV10-3	CASTPTTTGELFF	TGTGCCAGCACACCCACAACAACCGGGGAGCTGTTTTTT
TRBD2	TRBJ2-3	NA	TRBV9	CASSVEGLAGRRNTQYF	TGTGCCAGCAGCGTAGAGGGGCTAGCGGGGAGAAGGAATACGCAGTATTTT